The 27 T cell receptor gamma chains listed next were all sequenced from one sample in a study of gamma delta lymphoproliferative disorders and STAT genes. The receptor sequences were amplified from genomic DNA of peripheral blood mononuclear cells. TCRdb reapplied CATT to the multiplex PCR reads. The repertoire holds some 1,000 gamma-chain clones, with about a fifth as singletons. The sample was blood. The receptors shown here come from a human donor in good health.

Relative to its sample, this clone is medium-sized (0.01 to 0.1%). The chain couples TRGV2 to TRGJ1 or TRGJ2. No J segment appears in TCRdb, so it was assigned here by matching the sequence to germline. Per the germline V gene, CDR1 is EGSNGY and CDR2 is YDSYNSKV. CDR3 length equals 15 residues. Losses at the gene ends were 0 bases for V and 7 bases for J; bases not matched to a gene: 12. CDR3 sequence: CATWDGLGHLYKKLF. Here the CDR3 DNA reads TGTGCCACCTGGGACGGGCTCGGACATTTGTATAAGAAACTCTTT.

In this sample, this clone is medium-sized. The rearrangement links TRGV10 to TRGJ1 or TRGJ2. TCRdb records no J gene; here it was assigned by comparing the DNA to germline. TRGV10 is known as an ORF, though its function is uncertain. The CDR3 runs to 15 residues. Trimming took 8 bases from V and 5 from J; bases not matched to a gene: 16. The CDR3 loop is CAAWDLLWGDYKKLF. The CDR3 nucleotides are TGTGCTGCGTGGGATTTGTTGTGGGGGGATTATAAGAAACTCTTT.

About this clone: No DNA is shown, since the ends of the CDR3 on it are uncertain; the CDR3 is the one TCRdb lists. The CDR3: CAILLKMTLESITVPPGMGGNYKKLF. The J gene has no call, while the V gene is TRGV4. Germline CDR1 is EGSTGY and CDR2 is YDSYTSSV. A total of 26 residues make up the CDR3, ends included.

In its sample, this clone is large. The chain employs TRGV10 and TRGJ1 or TRGJ2. Here the J gene was assigned by germline matching of the DNA, as TCRdb has none. TRGV10 counts as an open reading frame of uncertain function. The CDR3 extends over 11 amino acids. The V segment lost 8 bases and the J segment 7 bases; nucleotides outside the gene matches: 6. The CDR3 protein is CAAWEDYKKLF. The CDR3 DNA sequence: TGTGCTGCGTGGGAAGACTATAAGAAACTCTTT.

This clone is deemed large (0.1 to 1%). The chain has TRGV10 and TRGJ1 or TRGJ2. No J gene was available from TCRdb, and it was assigned here by a germline match of the DNA. Being an ORF, TRGV10 has a function that is uncertain. The CDR3 consists of 11 residues. Trimming took 11 bases from V and 4 from J; bases not matched to a gene: 6. This CDR3 is CAADLYYKKLF. CDR3 nucleotide sequence: TGTGCTGCGGACCTCTATTATAAGAAACTCTTT.

The chain recombines TRGV11 with TRGJ1 or TRGJ2. TCRdb carries no J gene annotation; the J gene was assigned here by matching the DNA with germline. TRGV11 is given ORF status, its function remaining uncertain. V was pared by 4 bases and J by 7 bases, with 10 bases of the junction left unmatched. The CDR3 is 14 residues long. The CDR3 DNA reads TGTGCCTGCTGGATTAGCCGATGTGGATATAAGAAACTCTTT. Its protein is CACWISRCGYKKLF.

In its sample, this clone ranks as medium-sized. The J gene is TRGJ1 or TRGJ2, the V gene TRGV3. TCRdb is silent on the J gene; assignment here came from matching the DNA to germline. Germline-derived CDR1 and CDR2 are VTNTFY and YDVSTARD (reference sequence). The length of the CDR3 is 14 residues. Germline trimming cut 1 base from V and 4 bases from J; bases unmatched to any gene: 7. As DNA, the CDR3 is TGTGCCACCTGGGACAGCCGAGGGTATTATAAGAAACTCTTT. It encodes CATWDSRGYYKKLF.

In this sample, this clone turned up a few times. The V and J genes are TRGV10 and TRGJ1 or TRGJ2. The J gene is not listed in TCRdb, so it was assigned here from a DNA match to germline. TRGV10 is an open reading frame, and its role is uncertain. The CDR3 is 10 residues long. The junction had 5 bases not matched to a gene; V was cut back by 12 bases and J by 5 bases. This CDR3 is CAAQHYKKLF. CDR3 DNA: TGTGCTGCCCAACATTATAAGAAACTCTTT.

In the case of this clone: The limits of the CDR3 on the DNA are not certain, so only TCRdb's listed CDR3 is given. The J gene is uncalled and the V gene is TRGV11. TRGV11 is filed as an ORF, its function uncertain. The CDR3 has 12 amino acids, counting both end residues. The CDR3 loop reads CTTVPAENKKLF.

This clone is labeled as medium-sized. This chain connects TRGV3 to TRGJ1 or TRGJ2. Assignment of the J gene here rests on matching the DNA to germline, because TCRdb gives none. Trimming at V came to 1 base and at J to 0 bases, leaving 18 bases not matched to a gene. This CDR3 is 19 amino acids long. The V gene's germline CDR1 is VTNTFY and CDR2 YDVSTARD (reference sequence). CDR3 coding DNA: TGTGCCACCTGGGACAGCACACCCATAGACTATTCGAATTATTATAAGAAACTCTTT. Its protein product is CATWDSTPIDYSNYYKKLF.

By frequency in the sample, this clone is medium-sized (0.01 to 0.1%). This rearrangement joins TRGV8 to TRGJ1 or TRGJ2. TCRdb does not report a J gene; here it was assigned by matching the DNA to germline references. Unmatched junction bases numbered 3, after V lost 1 base and J lost 0 bases. Germline V CDR1 and CDR2: VENAVY, YDSYNSRV. There are 14 residues in the CDR3. The CDR3 region is CATWDRPNYYKKLF. As DNA, the CDR3 is TGTGCCACCTGGGATAGACCGAATTATTATAAGAAACTCTTT.

This chain joins TRGV11 and TRGJ1 or TRGJ2. Germline matching of the DNA provided the J gene here, since TCRdb leaves it blank. TRGV11 is an open reading frame whose function is uncertain. This CDR3 spans 13 amino acids. V was clipped by 0 bases and J by 12 bases; unmatched bases: 8. CDR3 bases: TGTGCCTGCTGGATTAGGCACCTAAGATGGAAACTCTTT. This codes for CACWIRHLRWKLF.

This clone is classed as medium-sized. This chain connects TRGV4 to TRGJ1 or TRGJ2. TCRdb leaves out the J gene; it was filled in here by matching the DNA to germline. V lost 0 bases, J lost 3 bases, and 5 bases stayed unmatched. CDR3 size: 14 residues. Germline values: CDR1 EGSTGY, CDR2 YDSYTSSV. The CDR3 bases are TGTGCCACCTGGGATGGGTGGATTTATTATAAGAAACTCTTT. Translating gives CATWDGWIYYKKLF.

This clone is large. The chain joins TRGV4 to TRGJ1 or TRGJ2. The J gene, left out of TCRdb, was set here by checking the DNA against germline. This CDR3 contains 10 residues. The J segment lost 12 bases and the V segment lost 2 bases, leaving 4 bases of the junction unmatched. In germline, CDR1 is EGSTGY, CDR2 YDSYTSSV. CDR3 sequence (DNA): TGTGCCACCTGGGATGTTAGGAAACTCTTT. It yields the protein CATWDVRKLF.

This clone is termed medium-sized. V usage is TRGV8 and J usage is TRGJ1 or TRGJ2. Here the J gene came from matching the DNA to germline, since TCRdb omits it. V lost 5 bases and J lost 7; bases outside the gene matches: 8. CDR3 length: 12 residues. From germline, CDR1 is VENAVY and CDR2 YDSYNSRV. CDR3 bases: TGTGCCACCTGGGTTTTTGGGTATAAGAAACTCTTT. Translation: CATWVFGYKKLF.

This clone is medium-sized. This sequence joins TRGV9 and TRGJ1 or TRGJ2. The J gene was missing in TCRdb and was found by matching the end of the DNA to germline. The CDR3 runs to 14 residues. V lost 2 bases, J lost 0 bases, and 4 bases stayed unmatched. CDR1 and CDR2 (germline): GITISATS, ISYDGTV (reference sequence). The CDR3 region is CALWEGTNYYKKLF. CDR3 DNA sequence: TGTGCCTTGTGGGAGGGAACGAATTATTATAAGAAACTCTTT.

This clone was observed a few times. A far larger clone is only one base removed, so a read error is likely. Additional DNA sequences in this sample encode the identical CDR3. V and J are TRGV4 and TRGJ1 or TRGJ2. TCRdb leaves out the J gene; it was filled in here by matching the DNA to germline. V trimming: 0 bases; J trimming: 1 base; junction bases outside the gene matches: 6. The CDR3 sequence is 15 residues long. Germline CDR1 is EGSTGY and CDR2 is YDSYTSSV. The CDR3 is CATWDGPSNYYKKLF. Here the CDR3 DNA reads TGTGCCACCTGGGATGGGCCATCTAATTATTATAAGAAACTCTTT.

In this sample, this clone is medium-sized. V and J are TRGV4 and TRGJ1 or TRGJ2. Since TCRdb gives no J gene, matching the DNA to germline was used here to assign it. Trimming took 3 bases from V and 6 from J; bases not matched to a gene: 5. The CDR3 extends over 12 amino acids. CDR1 EGSTGY and CDR2 YDSYTSSV come from the germline V gene. The CDR3 nucleotides read TGTGCCACCTGGGATTTCTTTTATAAGAAACTCTTT. Translated, it gives CATWDFFYKKLF.

In its sample, this clone is medium-sized. The chain carries TRGV8 and TRGJ1 or TRGJ2. The J gene, left out of TCRdb, was set here by checking the DNA against germline. The CDR3 runs 16 residues. J was trimmed by 2 bases and V by 0 bases; bases with no gene match: 10. Per the germline V gene, CDR1 is VENAVY and CDR2 is YDSYNSRV. CDR3 amino acids: CATWDRGRRDYYKKLF. Written as DNA, the CDR3 is TGTGCCACCTGGGATAGGGGACGGAGGGATTATTATAAGAAACTCTTT.

The rearrangement links TRGV3 to TRGJP1. No J segment appears in TCRdb, so it was assigned here by matching the sequence to germline. CDR1 and CDR2 (germline): VTNTFY, YDVSTARD (reference sequence). The CDR3 totals 16 residues. V trimming: 3 bases; J trimming: 5 bases; junction bases outside the gene matches: 12. CDR3 amino acids: CATWDRPPSTGWFKIF. The CDR3 DNA is TGTGCCACCTGGGACCGGCCTCCTTCGACTGGTTGGTTCAAGATATTT.

This clone is medium-sized. The chain employs TRGV10 and TRGJP2. Matching the DNA to germline supplied the J gene, which TCRdb does not give. TRGV10 belongs to the ORF category, with a function that is uncertain. This CDR3 has 15 residues. J lost 6 bases, V lost 8 bases, and 13 bases had no gene match. The CDR3 here is CAAWERRVGDWIKTF. In DNA, the CDR3 is TGTGCTGCGTGGGAGCGACGGGTTGGTGATTGGATCAAGACGTTT.

The chain links TRGV4 to TRGJ1 or TRGJ2. TCRdb supplies no J gene; here it was assigned by aligning the nucleotide sequence to germline. Per germline, CDR1 EGSTGY and CDR2 YDSYTSSV. This CDR3 region has 14 residues. V trimming: 4 bases; J trimming: 1 base; junction bases outside the gene matches: 7. The CDR3 region has the DNA TGTGCCACCTGGGAATCCGAAAATTATTATAAGAAACTCTTT. As protein: CATWESENYYKKLF.

This clone is termed large (0.1 to 1%). This chain uses TRGV2 with TRGJP. Assignment of the J gene here rests on matching the DNA to germline, because TCRdb gives none. Per germline, CDR1 EGSNGY and CDR2 YDSYNSKV. With 0 bases clipped from V and 7 bases from J, the junction kept 9 bases outside the gene matches. The CDR3 is 18 residues long. The CDR3 is CATWDGPHPELGKKIKVF. The DNA for the CDR3 is TGTGCCACCTGGGACGGGCCTCACCCCGAGTTGGGCAAAAAAATCAAGGTATTT.

By proportion, this clone is large. This chain links TRGV2 with TRGJP2. TCRdb does not report a J gene; here it was assigned by matching the DNA to germline references. V dropped 1 base and J dropped 2; count of bases not matched to a gene: 4. Germline V lookup: CDR1 EGSNGY, CDR2 YDSYNSKV. This CDR3 region has 15 residues. CDR3 sequence reads: CATWDGRSSDWIKTF. The DNA for the CDR3 is TGTGCCACCTGGGACGGAAGGAGTAGTGATTGGATCAAGACGTTT.

This clone was counted between two and nine times. V is TRGV3 and J is TRGJ1 or TRGJ2. Assignment of the J gene here rests on matching the DNA to germline, because TCRdb gives none. Germline CDR1 and CDR2: VTNTFY and YDVSTARD (reference sequence). With 4 bases clipped from V and 7 bases from J, the junction kept 10 bases outside the gene matches. The CDR3 totals 13 residues. The CDR3 nucleotides read TGTGCCACCTGGGAGGGGTTTAGATATAAGAAACTCTTT. The encoded protein is CATWEGFRYKKLF.

This chain connects TRGV10 to TRGJ1 or TRGJ2. Because TCRdb records no J gene, it was assigned here through a match of the DNA to germline. Being an ORF, TRGV10 has a function that is uncertain. Germline trimming cut 9 bases from V and 2 bases from J; bases unmatched to any gene: 8. The CDR3 has 13 residues. The CDR3 coding sequence is TGTGCTGCGTGCCCTCCCCATTATTATAAGAAACTCTTT. This sequence encodes CAACPPHYYKKLF.

Notes on this clone: Mismatch with germline at one junction end may stem from a read error. This sequence joins TRGV10 and TRGJ1 or TRGJ2. The J gene was missing in TCRdb and was found by matching the end of the DNA to germline. TRGV10 carries the ORF label, with uncertain function. The CDR3 loop spans 14 amino acids. Written as DNA, the CDR3 is TGCAGCGTGGGATTATCATCCACTTATTATAAGAAACTCTTT. Encoded protein: CSVGLSSTYYKKLF.